Shown below are 12 T cell receptor beta chains from a single sample sequenced in a study of blood T cell repertoires in COVID-19. Profiling relied on immunoSEQ multiplex PCR, and the TCRdb table lists in-frame clones only, not all of them. Of about 140,000 clones listed, roughly 84% are singletons. Sequenced input: peripheral blood. Source of these receptors: a man aged 25 to 40 with COVID-19, enrolled during active disease.

The V and J genes are TRBV27 and TRBJ2-1; 10 bases are shared with TRBD2. V shed 2 bases and J 9 bases; nucleotides not matched to a gene: 10. Germline assignment: CDR1 MNHEY and CDR2 SMNVEV (reference sequence). The CDR3 spans 16 residues. The CDR3 loop reads CASSLALGLALFEQFF. The DNA for the CDR3 is TGTGCCAGCAGTTTAGCCCTGGGACTAGCGTTGTTTGAGCAGTTCTTC.

The chain uses TRBV28 and TRBJ2-7, with 8 bases identical to TRBD1. Losses at the gene ends were 4 bases for V and 0 bases for J; bases not matched to a gene: 8. The CDR3 contains 16 residues. Germline CDR1 reads MDHEN; CDR2 reads SYDVKM. The CDR3 DNA follows: TGTGCCAGCAGTTGGCAGGGGGCCCCGAGCTCCTACGAGCAGTACTTC. Protein: CASSWQGAPSSYEQYF.

V and J are TRBV19 and TRBJ2-4; 11 positions match TRBD1. The CDR3 has 18 residues. CDR1 and CDR2 from the germline V gene are LNHDA and SQIVND (reference sequence). The junction had 11 bases not matched to a gene; V was cut back by 3 bases and J by 4 bases. CDR3 coding DNA: TGTGCCAGTAGTATTGCGGCCGGACAGGGGGCGAGGAAAAACATTCAGTACTTC. Protein sequence: CASSIAAGQGARKNIQYF.

This chain connects TRBV6-4 to TRBJ2-5; D is uncertain. The V gene's germline CDR1 is MRHNA and CDR2 SNTAGT. This CDR3 has 14 residues. V was trimmed by 6 bases and J by 5 bases, leaving 16 bases between them. The CDR3 region has the DNA TGTGCCAGCAGCCCCCCGGAGTTCGGGGAGACCCAGTACTTC. This gives the protein CASSPPEFGETQYF.

V is TRBV21-1 and J is TRBJ1-2. TRBV21-1 is a pseudogene locus. There are 14 residues in the CDR3. CDR3 region: CASSTGAWGDGYTF. The CDR3 DNA reads TGTGCCAGCAGCACCGGGGCCTGGGGGGATGGCTACACCTTC.

This chain uses TRBV27 with TRBJ2-1, with TRBD2 as a possible D gene (6 bases). V shed 8 bases and J shed 1 base, with 12 bases lying between them. Looked up from germline, CDR1 is MNHEY and CDR2 is SMNVEV (reference sequence). The CDR3 loop spans 14 amino acids. CDR3 residues: CASGNGRSYNEQFF. As DNA, the CDR3 is TGTGCCAGCGGAAACGGGAGATCCTACAATGAGCAGTTCTTC.

The V call is TRBV10-1, the J call TRBJ2-3; D is possibly TRBD2 (7 bases). CDR3 length: 14 residues. Germline values: CDR1 WNHNN, CDR2 SYGVQD (reference sequence). V lost 6 bases and J 3 bases, leaving 13 bases between the germline ends. The CDR3 here is CASSGGLITDTQYF. CDR3 in DNA: TGCGCCAGCAGCGGGGGGCTAATAACAGATACGCAGTATTTT.

The chain links TRBV6-1 to TRBJ2-5; 7 bases match TRBD2. The V gene's germline CDR1 is MNHNS and CDR2 SASEGT. This CDR3 region has 15 residues. The J segment lost 1 base and the V segment lost 1 base, leaving 3 bases of the junction unmatched. Here the CDR3 reads CASSEGTGGQETQYF. The DNA for the CDR3 is TGTGCCAGCAGTGAAGGGACGGGAGGCCAAGAGACCCAGTACTTC.

The chain has TRBV18 and TRBJ2-3; 11 bases match TRBD2. CDR3 length: 15 amino acids. Germline trimming cut 4 bases from V and 2 bases from J; bases unmatched to any gene: 2. Per germline, CDR1 KGHSH and CDR2 LQKENI. The CDR3 sequence: CASSRLAGSTDTQYF. DNA for the CDR3: TGTGCCAGCTCACGACTAGCGGGATCCACAGATACGCAGTATTTT.

The chain is built from TRBV2 and TRBJ2-4, with 10 bases identical to TRBD2. Germline trimming cut 1 base from V and 4 bases from J; bases unmatched to any gene: 4. Germline-derived CDR1 and CDR2 are SNHLY and FYNNEI. The CDR3 has 16 amino acids. As DNA, the CDR3 is TGTGCCAGCAGTGAAGGGTTAGCGGGAGGTAAAAACATTCAGTACTTC. Translation: CASSEGLAGGKNIQYF.

The rearrangement joins TRBV4-3 to TRBJ2-7, with a weak D call TRBD1 (5 bases). V lost 1 base and J 5 bases, leaving 15 bases between the germline ends. CDR1 and CDR2 from the germline V gene are LGHNA and YSLEER. The CDR3 consists of 15 residues. The CDR3 sequence: CASSQVQVTIDEQYF. DNA for the CDR3: TGCGCCAGCAGCCAAGTACAGGTAACGATCGACGAGCAGTACTTC.

This clone was detected many times. The rearrangement links TRBV30 to TRBJ1-6; D may be TRBD1 (5 bases). Trimming removed 0 bases from V and 10 bases from J, with 16 bases in between. Per the germline V gene, CDR1 is GTSNPN and CDR2 is SVGIG (reference sequence). The CDR3 covers 15 residues. CDR3 region: CAWSVGGAEFSPLHF. In DNA, the CDR3 is TGTGCCTGGAGTGTGGGAGGGGCGGAATTCTCACCCCTCCACTTT.